The entry below describes one T cell receptor beta chain. Between the trimmed V and J ends, which lost 7 bases and 1 base, there was a span of 19 bases. This CDR3 contains 16 residues. Germline CDR1 is LNHDA and CDR2 is SQIVND (reference sequence). Survey-level TCR beta sequencing used the immunoSEQ assay. Data came from immunoSEQ multiplex PCR; TCRdb stores just in-frame clones and leaves some out. Of 40,000 to 55,000 clones in the sample, approximately 93% were seen once. V is TRBV19 and J is TRBJ1-1, with D tentatively TRBD1 (6 bases). Sequenced sample: PBMCs. The sequence was collected from a man in his forties with rheumatoid arthritis. CDR3: CASIPYRAAPNTEAFF. CDR3 nucleotide sequence: TGTGCCAGTATCCCCTACAGGGCTGCCCCGAACACTGAAGCTTTCTTT.